The source of this T cell receptor (beta chain) is a study of technical replicates of blood from several donors. This table comes from immunoSEQ multiplex PCR, and its TCRdb copy is limited to in-frame clones, with some not included. The sample contains tens of thousands of clones, 85% to 95% of which appear only once. V trimming: 7 bases; J trimming: 0 bases; junction bases outside the gene matches: 5. This CDR3 has 14 residues. CDR1 is MDHEN and CDR2 is SYDVKM in the germline V gene. J is TRBJ2-7 and V is TRBV28; 8 bases are a match to TRBD1. Specimen: T cells isolated from PBMCs. The TCR comes from a human donor in good health. The CDR3: CASNRQGRSYEQYF. CDR3 nucleotide sequence: TGTGCCAGCAACCGACAGGGGCGCTCCTACGAGCAGTACTTC.